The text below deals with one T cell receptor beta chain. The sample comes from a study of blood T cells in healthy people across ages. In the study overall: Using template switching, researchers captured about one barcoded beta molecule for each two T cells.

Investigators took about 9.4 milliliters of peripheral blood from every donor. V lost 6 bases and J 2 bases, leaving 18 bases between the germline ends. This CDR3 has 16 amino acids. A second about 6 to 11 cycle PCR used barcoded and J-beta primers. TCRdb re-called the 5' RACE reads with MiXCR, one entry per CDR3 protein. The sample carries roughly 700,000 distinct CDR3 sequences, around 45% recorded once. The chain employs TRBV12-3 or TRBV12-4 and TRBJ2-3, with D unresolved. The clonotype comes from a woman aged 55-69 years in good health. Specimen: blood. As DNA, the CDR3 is TGTGCCAGCAGCCCGTTGAGGCAGTCATTCACAGATACGCAGTATTTT. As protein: CASSPLRQSFTDTQYF.